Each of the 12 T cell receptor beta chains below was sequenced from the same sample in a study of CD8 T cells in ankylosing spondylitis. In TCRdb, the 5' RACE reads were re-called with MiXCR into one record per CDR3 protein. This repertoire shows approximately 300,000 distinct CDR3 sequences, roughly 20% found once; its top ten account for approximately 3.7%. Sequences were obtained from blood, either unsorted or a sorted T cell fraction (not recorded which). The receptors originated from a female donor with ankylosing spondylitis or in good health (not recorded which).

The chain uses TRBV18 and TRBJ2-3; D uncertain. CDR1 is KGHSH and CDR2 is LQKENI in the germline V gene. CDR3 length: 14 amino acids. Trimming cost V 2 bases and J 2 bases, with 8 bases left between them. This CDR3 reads CASSPEVLTDTQYF. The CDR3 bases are TGTGCCAGCTCACCAGAAGTGCTCACAGATACGCAGTATTTT.

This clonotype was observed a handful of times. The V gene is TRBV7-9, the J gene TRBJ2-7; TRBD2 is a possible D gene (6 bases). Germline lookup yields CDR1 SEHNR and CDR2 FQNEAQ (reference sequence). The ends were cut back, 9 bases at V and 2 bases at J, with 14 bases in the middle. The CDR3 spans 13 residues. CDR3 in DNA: TGTGCCAGTTGCGGGATCAGGACCTACGAGCAGTACTTC. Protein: CASCGIRTYEQYF.

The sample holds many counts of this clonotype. This CDR3 reads CASSFMLWGGDKPAFF. Here the CDR3 DNA reads TGTGCCAGCAGTTTTATGTTGTGGGGAGGGGACAAGCCAGCTTTCTTT. V gene TRBV6-5 combines with J gene TRBJ1-1, with D tentatively TRBD1 (6 bases). CDR3 length: 16 amino acids. Germline lookup yields CDR1 MNHEY and CDR2 SVGAGI. V lost 4 bases and J lost 10, with 25 bases in between.

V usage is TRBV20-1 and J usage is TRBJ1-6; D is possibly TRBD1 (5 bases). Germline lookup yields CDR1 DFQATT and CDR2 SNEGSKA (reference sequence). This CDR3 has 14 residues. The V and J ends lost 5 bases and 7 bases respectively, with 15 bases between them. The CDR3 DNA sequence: TGCAGTGCTCGGGAGGGGCGCCCGAATTCACCCCTCCACTTT. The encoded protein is CSAREGRPNSPLHF.

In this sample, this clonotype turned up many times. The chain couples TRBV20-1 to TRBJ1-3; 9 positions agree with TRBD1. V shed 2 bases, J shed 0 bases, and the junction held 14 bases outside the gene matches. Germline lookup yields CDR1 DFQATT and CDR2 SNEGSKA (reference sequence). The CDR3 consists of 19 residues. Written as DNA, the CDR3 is TGCAGTGCTAGAAGGTCGGACAGGGGCCTCGGTCCCTCTGGAAACACCATATATTTT. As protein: CSARRSDRGLGPSGNTIYF.

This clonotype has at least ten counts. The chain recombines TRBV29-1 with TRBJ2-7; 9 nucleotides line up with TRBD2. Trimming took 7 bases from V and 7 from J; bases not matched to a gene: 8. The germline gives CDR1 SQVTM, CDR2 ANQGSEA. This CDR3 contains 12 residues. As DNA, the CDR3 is TGCAGCGCAAAGCGGGGGGCGGGGGAGCAGTACTTC. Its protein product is CSAKRGAGEQYF.

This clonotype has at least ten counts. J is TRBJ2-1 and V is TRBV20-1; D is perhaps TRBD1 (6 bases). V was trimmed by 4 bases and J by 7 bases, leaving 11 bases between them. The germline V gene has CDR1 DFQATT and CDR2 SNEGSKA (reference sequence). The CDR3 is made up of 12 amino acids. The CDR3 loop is CSAKGVRNEQFF. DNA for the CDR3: TGCAGTGCTAAGGGGGTCAGGAATGAGCAGTTCTTC.

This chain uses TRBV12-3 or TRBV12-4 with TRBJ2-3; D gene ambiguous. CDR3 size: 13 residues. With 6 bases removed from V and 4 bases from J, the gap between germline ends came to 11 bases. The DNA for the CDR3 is TGTGCCAGCAGACCGACCACAGCAGATACGCAGTATTTT. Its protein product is CASRPTTADTQYF.

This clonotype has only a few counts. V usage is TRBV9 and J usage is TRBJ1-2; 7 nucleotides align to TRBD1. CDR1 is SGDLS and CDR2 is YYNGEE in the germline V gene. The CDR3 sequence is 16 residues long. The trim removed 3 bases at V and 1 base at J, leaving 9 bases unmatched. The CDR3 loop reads CASSAYRGRGNYGYTF. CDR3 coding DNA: TGTGCCAGCAGCGCGTACAGGGGTAGAGGTAACTATGGCTACACCTTC.

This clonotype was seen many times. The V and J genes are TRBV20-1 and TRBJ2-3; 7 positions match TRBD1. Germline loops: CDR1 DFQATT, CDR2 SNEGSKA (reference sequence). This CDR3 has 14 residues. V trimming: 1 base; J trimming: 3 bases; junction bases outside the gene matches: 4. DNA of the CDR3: TGCAGTGCTAGAGGAGAACAGGGGACAGATACGCAGTATTTT. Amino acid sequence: CSARGEQGTDTQYF.

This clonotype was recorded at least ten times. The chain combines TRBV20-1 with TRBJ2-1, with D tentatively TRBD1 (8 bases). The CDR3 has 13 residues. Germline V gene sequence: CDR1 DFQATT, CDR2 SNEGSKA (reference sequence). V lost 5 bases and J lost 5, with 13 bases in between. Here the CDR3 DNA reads TGCAGTGCTGCGGGGGACAGGAACAATGAGCAGTTCTTC. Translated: CSAAGDRNNEQFF.

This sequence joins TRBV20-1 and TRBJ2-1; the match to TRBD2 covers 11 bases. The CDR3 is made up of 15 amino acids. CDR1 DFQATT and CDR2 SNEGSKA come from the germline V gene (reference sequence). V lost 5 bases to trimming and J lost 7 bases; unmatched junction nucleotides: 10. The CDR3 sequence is CSAPPPTSGTNEQFF. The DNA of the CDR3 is TGCAGTGCTCCTCCACCGACTAGCGGGACTAATGAGCAGTTCTTC.